This T cell receptor (beta chain) stems from a study of cytomegalovirus exposure and HLA in healthy donors (dated 2017 in TCRdb). In terms of the full investigation: According to an earlier analysis of 550 to 700 of the donors, about 179 million T cells yielded 117 million unique TCR beta sequences and around 280 Gb of sequence data. Rather than using new phenotypic data, the later analysis identified candidate immune exposures from TCR beta sequences and from how often those sequences occurred across donors. About five DR-DQ haplotypes were treated as single units for association and clustering because of strong linkage in the cohort. In a later analysis, previously published TCR beta repertoires from 600 to 850 donors were re-analyzed and high-resolution HLA genotyping was added so that TCR occurrence patterns could be studied. A separate validation cohort of approximately 130 different subjects was used in addition to the approximately 610-subject first cohort. Typing coverage differed by locus: A, B, C, DRB1 and DQB1 were typed in about 620-630 donors, DQA1 in about 560, DPA1 in around 600, and DPB1 in approximately 450. An earlier analysis of roughly 580 of the donors used high-throughput TCR beta sequencing to judge whether each TCR beta V gene segment behaved as functional or pseudogenic. Both class I and class II loci were covered by HLA typing, at four-digit resolution. An early release that covered roughly 600 HLA-typed donors contained approximately 300 gigabases of sequencing data and 65 million to 100 million unique TCR sequences. The study combined high-throughput TCR immunosequencing, statistical association of individual TCRs with disease status, and machine learning to predict cytomegalovirus infection status. The aim of the study was to test whether cataloging public T cell receptors could identify signatures of past pathogen exposure. The T cell repertoires of under 750 subjects were profiled by immunosequencing and related to cytomegalovirus serostatus. A later genetic analysis took genome-wide SNP genotypes for about 55% of the roughly 670 donors and used that subset as a discovery cohort. All discovery cohort repertoires had been generated on a single sequencing platform. Donor age, sex, ethnicity and CMV serostatus were compiled alongside the repertoire data. On average, over 200,000 unique TCR beta nucleotide sequences were sequenced per donor among some 420 genotyped donors of the cohort, with about 17% of those sequences being non-productive. The genetic ancestry cluster associated with self-reported Caucasian donors included 81% of the 350 to 500 genotyped donors. General conclusions and limits of the study: A group of highly shared sequence variants was considered likely to be a technical artifact of the sequencing pipeline. Cytomegalovirus status was reported to be diagnosed by the classifier with high specificity and sensitivity in both the original and validation cohorts. Roughly uniform sequencing depth across donors was assumed in presence/absence analyses, although this assumption may not hold. A later genetic analysis associated a missense DCLRE1C variant with V-gene and J-gene trimming of TCR beta chains, and an independent cohort replicated the association. While some public TCRs were present in many individuals, most TCR sequences turned up only very rarely across donors. Compared with the approximately 670-donor mean, donors in an Asian-associated ancestry cluster had fewer N-insertions in productive TCRs, according to a later genetic analysis. Broadly in line with IMGT annotations, most TCR beta V segments showed up in productive rearrangements about 87% or about 30% of the time in an earlier analysis of some 590 of the donors. A later analysis associated 15,000 to 20,000 TCR beta sequences with specific HLA alleles at a false discovery rate of 0.05. The authors suggested that the approach could potentially be extended to other disease states and immunological phenotypes. In a later analysis, several top co-occurrence clusters were reported to appear linked to parvovirus B19, influenza, CMV and Epstein-Barr virus. Over 15 rarely observed V segments, including chromosome 9 orphons, were excluded from the earlier analysis of several hundred of the donors because counts were too low. Assigning TCR associations to individual alleles was difficult when HLA alleles, especially DR and DQ, strongly co-occurred. Because some donors lacked HLA typing at each locus, the association tests relied only on the typed subset. Linkage disequilibrium might explain the correlated functional status among segregating V segments, but an unknown experimental factor could not be ruled out. In vitro tests confirmed that a few of the cytomegalovirus-associated TCR beta chains recognize cytomegalovirus antigens. The only immune exposure information available for the cohort was CMV serostatus. A further reported finding was that TCR beta sequences accurately predicted the HLA-A and HLA-B alleles for most subjects in the first cohort. Most CMV-associated TCR beta chains appeared to be HLA-restricted in a later analysis, and the HLA associations seemed to be driven largely by CMV exposure. In a later analysis, the rate of TCR association differed among HLA loci, with DRB1 alleles having the most associated TCRs and HLA-C alleles having the fewest. The cohort was sequenced for TCR beta chains only, and without alpha or paired-chain data the features that could be detected were limited. Compared with equally common non-associated chains, HLA-associated TCR beta chains in a later analysis were more clonally expanded and had lower generation probabilities. Some IMGT-functional V segments, including TRBV6-2 and TRBV6-3, could not be told apart with the 87-base-pair reads, so those segments were excluded. The study gave a list of some 150 TCR beta chains associated with cytomegalovirus.

The library was produced with the immunoSEQ multiplex PCR assay. A mixture of 60 forward primers for TCR Vbeta segments and 13 reverse primers for TCR Jbeta segments was used in the multiplex PCR. The CDR3 region of rearranged TCR beta genes was amplified from genomic DNA with a multiplex PCR assay. The Illumina HiSeq System was used to sequence the amplified TCR beta libraries as 87-base-pair reads. The study's processing was this. Across the roughly 670 repertoires, a later analysis counted 80 million or so unique TCR beta chains, roughly 11 million of which were shared by at least two donors. A nearest-neighbor algorithm error-corrected the raw reads and collapsed the reads into unique sequences, merging closely related sequences to remove PCR and sequencing errors. Alignment of CDR3 sequences to IMGT reference sequences was used to assign V, D and J gene segments. For a sequence to be retained, a match of at least six nucleotides was required to both a V gene segment and a J gene segment. A rearrangement counted as productive if the CDR3 had no stop codons and remained in frame with V and J, and every other rearrangement counted as non-productive. CDR3 was defined according to IMGT convention as the region running from the second conserved V-encoded cysteine to the conserved J-encoded phenylalanine. Sequences without an unambiguous match to a single V gene segment were excluded from the earlier analysis of 450 to 750 of the donors. An earlier analysis of almost 600 of the donors classified V segments as functional when productive rearrangements were above 56.7% and as segregating when the standard deviation between donors was above 5%. To diagnose cytomegalovirus status from the catalog of TCR beta chain sequences, a statistical classification framework was built. In a later analysis, V and J genes were assigned by comparing TCR nucleotide sequences against IMGT/GENE-DB human TR gene sequences. Using the TCRdist pipeline, a later analysis assigned CDR3 sequences along with most-parsimonious VDJ recombination scenarios. In a later analysis, each TCR beta chain was defined by its CDR3 amino acid sequence together with its V-gene family, and reads lacking a unique V-gene family were excluded. As a way to deal with suspected cross-contamination and a sequencing artifact, a later analysis dropped over 550 nucleotide sequences that were highly shared and had low generation probability. In a later analysis, a clonal expansion index for each public chain was calculated from normalized within-repertoire ranks of inferred template counts. In a later analysis, generation probabilities were computed using a VDJ recombination model fitted to out-of-frame rearrangements, and the results were checked against IGoR. A later analysis scored TCR-TCR, TCR-HLA and TCR-CMV co-occurrence with hypergeometric tests, applying a repertoire-size bias correction to TCR pairs. In a later analysis, false discovery rates were estimated by permuting HLA or CMV assignments 20 times. A later analysis grouped co-occurring TCRs with DBSCAN, adding TCRdist sequence similarity when clustering within HLA-allele-positive subsets. Repertoires with fewer than 30,000 or more than 120,000 public chains were left out of co-occurrence clustering, as were a handful of repertoires with anomalous nucleotide sharing. Entries here come from immuneACCESS through TCRdb and include only in-frame sequences with V and J called. Some clones fail to appear in such tables; in the studies checked, an unresolved V gene covers under half of the shortfall, and the cause of the remainder is unknown. That table furnishes V, J and clone size, whereas the DNA furnished D and trimming. In all, the sample holds some 140,000 clones, and 75% to 90% of those were seen once. The ten top clones hold 1.5% of the sample.

The CDR3 holds 14 amino acids from the cysteine to the phenylalanine. The entry retains the CDR3 DNA only, 42 bases that are in frame from base 1. V sheds 5 bases and J sheds 0 bases, leaving 11 bases between their ends. Taken from the germline V gene (reference sequence), the CDR1 and CDR2 loops are LNHDA and SQIVND. In total, roughly 670 healthy bone marrow donors made up the cohort. Cohort members were all nominally healthy when sampled, although unrecorded immune exposures were likely present. The donor tested CMV seronegative, placing the donor among the 350 or so seronegative members of the cohort. Each donor provided a peripheral blood sample, and peripheral blood mononuclear cells were used for TCR beta sequencing. Genomic DNA extraction from the blood cell samples was performed with the Qiagen DNeasy Blood Extraction Kit. As regards this clone: Its antigen remains unidentified. No qualities accompany the bases; no much larger clone lies one base away.

The specimen was PBMCs. The sequence was obtained from a man aged 35 to 55 in good health and CMV-seronegative. The receptor chain draws on TRBV19 and TRBJ2-7; TRBD2 is possibly the D segment (6 matching bases). CDR3 protein: CASSPGTLSYEQYF. The sequence in DNA is TGTGCCAGTAGTCCCGGGACTCTCTCCTACGAGCAGTACTTC.